This T cell receptor (beta chain) was sequenced for a study of beta chain features in type 1 diabetes. The sequenced template was cDNA made from the entire isolated RNA. Generated by immunoSEQ multiplex PCR, the TCRdb table keeps only in-frame clones and is missing some. The data contain approximately 170,000 clones, roughly 9% of them singletons. The sample holds a few counts of this clone. Its antigen is unknown. Overall study results and limits: Healthy donors had naive, central memory and Treg TCRB repertoires that appeared less similar than those seen among patients.

Germline V gives CDR1 MNHNS, CDR2 SASEGT. The CDR3 is 13 residues long. Trimming took 4 bases from V and 7 from J, leaving 11 bases between them. The source of this sequence is a woman between 18 and 29 years old in good health. The chain combines TRBV6-1 with TRBJ1-5; TRBD1 is a possible D gene (5 bases). The source material was central memory CD4+ T cells from blood. CDR3 amino acids: CASSAGFEQPQHF. CDR3 sequence (DNA): TGTGCCAGCAGTGCAGGGTTCGAGCAGCCCCAGCATTTT.